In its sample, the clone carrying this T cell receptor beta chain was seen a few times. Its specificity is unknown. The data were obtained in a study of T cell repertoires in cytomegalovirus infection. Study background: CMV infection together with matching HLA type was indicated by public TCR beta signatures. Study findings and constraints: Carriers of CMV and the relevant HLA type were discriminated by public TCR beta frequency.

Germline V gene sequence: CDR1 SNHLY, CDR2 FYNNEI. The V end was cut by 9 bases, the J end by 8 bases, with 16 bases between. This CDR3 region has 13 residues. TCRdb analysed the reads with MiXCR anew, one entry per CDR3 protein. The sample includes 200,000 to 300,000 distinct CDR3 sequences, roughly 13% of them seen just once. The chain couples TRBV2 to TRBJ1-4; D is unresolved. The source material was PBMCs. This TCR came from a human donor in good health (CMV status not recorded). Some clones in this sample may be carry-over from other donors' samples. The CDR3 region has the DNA TGTGCCAGTAAACCCCACACTCGAGAAAAACTGTTTTTT. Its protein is CASKPHTREKLFF.